These 20 T cell receptor beta chains originate from one sample sequenced in a study of T cell changes during pregnancy in multiple sclerosis. The data were produced by immunoSEQ multiplex PCR, yet TCRdb's version contains in-frame clones alone and is incomplete. The sample carries tens of thousands of clones, just under 95% recorded once. The sample here was CD8+ T cells from peripheral blood mononuclear cells, taken after pregnancy. Receptor source: a female donor with multiple sclerosis, enrolled in a pregnancy study.

This chain uses TRBV13 with TRBJ2-7; 7 bases agree with TRBD1. V was clipped by 6 bases and J by 3 bases; unmatched bases: 5. Germline lookup yields CDR1 PRHDT and CDR2 FYEKMQ (reference sequence). This CDR3 spans 13 amino acids. CDR3 sequence (DNA): TGTGCCAGCAGTTCCGGGACAGACTACGAGCAGTACTTC. This gives the protein CASSSGTDYEQYF.

This clone was detected once. This chain links TRBV27 with TRBJ2-5; maybe TRBD2 (7 bases). V lost 4 bases and J 5 bases, leaving 20 bases between the germline ends. The germline V gene encodes CDR1 MNHEY and CDR2 SMNVEV (reference sequence). The CDR3 contains 16 residues. The CDR3 loop reads CASSSHVGGQGETQYF. CDR3 coding DNA: TGTGCCAGCAGTTCCCATGTCGGGGGGCAAGGGGAGACCCAGTACTTC.

This chain joins TRBV5-1 and TRBJ1-1, with 8 bases matching TRBD1. In germline, CDR1 is SGHRS, CDR2 YFSETQ. J was trimmed by 0 bases and V by 0 bases; bases with no gene match: 13. The CDR3 contains 19 residues. The CDR3 sequence is CASSLVVGTGEFMNTEAFF. DNA for the CDR3: TGCGCCAGCAGCTTGGTAGTTGGGACAGGCGAGTTTATGAACACTGAAGCTTTCTTT.

This CDR3 is CSVAGMSNTEAFF. The CDR3 DNA sequence: TGCAGCGTTGCGGGGATGTCGAACACTGAAGCTTTCTTT. V gene TRBV29-1 combines with J gene TRBJ1-1; D is unresolved. V dropped 4 bases and J dropped 1 base, with 10 bases sitting between them. Germline lookup yields CDR1 SQVTM and CDR2 ANQGSEA. This CDR3 is built from 13 residues.

This clone occurred once. At the DNA level, this CDR3 is encoded by other sequences in the same sample as well. The rearrangement links TRBV4-1 to TRBJ1-1; 8 bases are a match to TRBD1. V was clipped by 1 base and J by 1 base; unmatched bases: 2. Germline assignment: CDR1 MGHRA and CDR2 YSYEKL. The CDR3 totals 15 residues. CDR3 DNA: TGCGCCAGCAGCCAAGGGCAGGGGGCGAACACTGAAGCTTTCTTT. Its translation: CASSQGQGANTEAFF.

The J gene is TRBJ2-2, the V gene TRBV28, with 8 nucleotides matching TRBD1. V lost 4 bases and J lost 7; bases outside the gene matches: 8. CDR1 is MDHEN, CDR2 SYDVKM, per germline. This CDR3 is 15 amino acids long. CDR3 DNA: TGTGCCAGCAGTTGGGACAGGCTCGGGGTCGGGGAGCTGTTTTTT. Its protein is CASSWDRLGVGELFF.

On this clone itself: The sample has other DNA sequences that encode this CDR3 too. The chain combines TRBV13 with TRBJ2-4; D may be TRBD1 (6 bases). Trimming stripped 7 bases from V and 1 base from J, with 26 bases between. Germline CDR1 PRHDT, CDR2 FYEKMQ (reference sequence). The CDR3 sequence is 19 residues long. The CDR3 is CASTKGVIAGTTAKNIQYF. The CDR3 region has the DNA TGTGCCAGCACCAAGGGGGTAATAGCCGGGACGACTGCCAAAAACATTCAGTACTTC. The entire variable domain, with the rest obtained from reference TRBV13 and TRBJ2-4, is as follows: AAGVIQSPRHLIKEKRETATLKCYPIPRHDTVYWYQQGPGQDPQFLISFYEKMQSDKGSIPDRFSAQQFSDYHSELNMSSLELGDSALYFCASTKGVIAGTTAKNIQYFGAGTRLSVL.

The chain recombines TRBV2 with TRBJ2-7, with 8 bases lining up with TRBD1. CDR3 size: 17 residues. With 6 bases clipped from V and 0 bases from J, the junction kept 13 bases outside the gene matches. Germline CDR1 and CDR2: SNHLY and FYNNEI. This CDR3 is CASRKSPRTGNSYEQYF. In DNA form, the CDR3 reads TGTGCCAGCAGGAAGTCCCCCCGGACAGGGAACTCCTACGAGCAGTACTTC. Supplemented by reference TRBV2 and TRBJ2-7, the full variable domain reads EPEVTQTPSHQVTQMGQEVILRCVPISNHLYFYWYRQILGQKVEFLVSFYNNEISEKSEIFDDQFSVERPDGSNFTLKIRSTKLEDSAMYFCASRKSPRTGNSYEQYFGPGTRLTVT.

The chain is built from TRBV5-1 and TRBJ2-1; no reliable D call. Trimming took 5 bases from V and 4 from J, leaving 10 bases between them. Germline V gene data show CDR1 as SGHRS and CDR2 as YFSETQ. This CDR3 is 13 amino acids long. The CDR3 spells CASSDSNYNEQFF. CDR3 sequence (DNA): TGCGCCAGCAGTGACTCGAATTACAATGAGCAGTTCTTC.

This clone was seen just once. The CDR3 here is CASSRRREGMDEQFF. The CDR3 DNA follows: TGTGCCAGCAGCCGTCGGCGGGAAGGGATGGATGAGCAGTTCTTC. The chain joins TRBV7-8 to TRBJ2-1; a weak D match, TRBD2 (6 bases). Germline CDR1 is SGHVS and CDR2 is FQNEAQ. V was cut by 5 bases and J by 8 bases, with 19 bases left in between. CDR3 length: 15 amino acids. Variable domain in full (rest from reference TRBV7-8 and TRBJ2-1): GAGVSQSPRYKVAKRGQDVALRCDPISGHVSLFWYQQALGQGPEFLTYFQNEAQLDKSGLPSDRFFAERPEGSVSTLKIQRTQQEDSAVYLCASSRRREGMDEQFFGPGTRLTVL.

The chain recombines TRBV28 with TRBJ2-7; D is unresolved. The CDR3 has 19 residues. Per the germline V gene, CDR1 is MDHEN and CDR2 is SYDVKM. V was pared by 4 bases and J by 2 bases, with 27 bases between. DNA for the CDR3: TGTGCCAGCAGTTCCTACCGGCTTTTGACGAGTTACGGAGCCTACGAGCAGTACTTC. This sequence encodes CASSSYRLLTSYGAYEQYF.

V gene TRBV19 combines with J gene TRBJ2-2; 8 nucleotides match TRBD1. Trimming took 2 bases from V and 6 from J; bases not matched to a gene: 8. Germline V gene data show CDR1 as LNHDA and CDR2 as SQIVND (reference sequence). The CDR3 sequence is 16 residues long. The CDR3 nucleotides are TGTGCCAGTAGTATATCCCGGGACAGGCGGGCCGGGGAGCTGTTTTTT. Its translation is CASSISRDRRAGELFF.

This chain links TRBV11-2 with TRBJ2-1; 15 bases match TRBD2. The CDR3 sequence is 16 residues long. Germline V gene data show CDR1 as SGHAT and CDR2 as FQNNGV. Losses at the gene ends were 4 bases for V and 8 bases for J; bases not matched to a gene: 6. The CDR3: CASSSGLAGGKYEQFF. The CDR3 DNA is TGTGCCAGCAGCTCGGGACTAGCGGGAGGCAAGTATGAGCAGTTCTTC.

This sequence joins TRBV7-8 and TRBJ2-1, with TRBD2 identical over 9 bases. Germline trimming cut 0 bases from V and 5 bases from J; bases unmatched to any gene: 11. This CDR3 is built from 18 residues. In germline, CDR1 is SGHVS, CDR2 FQNEAQ. CDR3 sequence: CASSLAVAGGPLHNEQFF. CDR3 bases: TGTGCCAGCAGCTTAGCGGTTGCGGGAGGGCCTCTCCACAATGAGCAGTTCTTC.

This chain connects TRBV14 to TRBJ1-2, with TRBD1 matching 9 bases. The CDR3 is 18 amino acids. Germline-derived CDR1 and CDR2 are SGHDN and FVKESK. J lost 3 bases, V lost 3 bases, and 14 bases had no gene match. CDR3 sequence: CASSHYRDRVPKDYGYTF. The CDR3 bases are TGTGCCAGCAGCCATTACCGGGACAGGGTCCCAAAAGACTATGGCTACACCTTC.

The genes are TRBV27 and TRBJ2-1; a possible D gene is TRBD2 (6 bases). V lost 5 bases to trimming and J lost 3 bases, with 20 bases between them. Per the germline V gene, CDR1 is MNHEY and CDR2 is SMNVEV (reference sequence). The CDR3 runs to 17 residues. The CDR3: CASSPAPDKGGYNEQFF. CDR3 DNA: TGTGCCAGCAGTCCAGCCCCTGACAAGGGAGGCTACAATGAGCAGTTCTTC.

The rearrangement uses TRBV7-2 and TRBJ1-6; D not resolved. The CDR3 runs 14 residues. CDR1 and CDR2 from the germline V gene are SGHTA and FQGNSA. Trimming stripped 5 bases from V and 11 bases from J, with 16 bases between. The CDR3 loop reads CASSHDWFRPPLHF. CDR3 DNA: TGTGCCAGCAGCCACGACTGGTTTCGCCCACCCCTCCACTTT.

V is TRBV4-3 and J is TRBJ2-2; unclear D gene. CDR1 and CDR2 from the germline V gene are LGHNA and YSLEER. Trimming took 0 bases from V and 1 from J, leaving 6 bases between them. The CDR3 contains 15 residues. In nucleotides, the CDR3 is TGCGCCAGCAGCCAAGATCAGCGGAACACCGGGGAGCTGTTTTTT. Its translation: CASSQDQRNTGELFF.

The CDR3 protein is CASSQDGGSGNTEAFF. The CDR3 region has the DNA TGCGCCAGCAGCCAAGATGGGGGGAGCGGGAACACTGAAGCTTTCTTT. This chain links TRBV4-1 with TRBJ1-1; tentatively, D is TRBD1 (5 bases). The germline V and J ends were trimmed by 0 bases and 1 base, with 12 bases remaining between them. Germline assignment: CDR1 MGHRA and CDR2 YSYEKL. CDR3 size: 16 residues.

J is TRBJ2-7 and V is TRBV11-2; perhaps TRBD2 as D (6 bases). Germline V CDR1 and CDR2: SGHAT, FQNNGV. The length of the CDR3 is 14 residues. Trimming shortened V by 7 bases and J by 5 bases, and 18 bases separated the two germline ends. CDR3 in DNA: TGTGCCAGCACACTAGGAGGGGCTTTGAACGAGCAGTACTTC. This codes for CASTLGGALNEQYF.